This TCR beta chain was observed in a study of blood T cell repertoires in COVID-19. Study summary: Specimens from acute and convalescent COVID-19 originated in the United States, Italy and Spain. PBMCs, B-cell-depleted T cells, or T cells provided the cDNA or gDNA that made up the material.

The ends were cut back, 4 bases at V and 4 bases at J, with 11 bases in the middle. Germline CDR1 and CDR2: SGHRS and YFSETQ. The CDR3 extends over 14 amino acids. The authors' processing: Amplification with reference gene primers provided the estimates of nucleated cell counts. Generated by immunoSEQ multiplex PCR, the TCRdb table keeps only in-frame clones and is missing some. That table supplies the V and J calls and clone size; D and trimming were determined from the DNA. Of some 330,000 clones detected, approximately 88% appear once; the ten largest clones hold over 4.5%. This sequence originates from a man between 25 and 39 years old who had recovered from COVID-19. The sequencing sample was made of PBMCs or T cells enriched from blood (not recorded which). The genes are TRBV5-1 and TRBJ2-2, with a tentative D call TRBD2 (6 bases). The CDR3 spells CASSRDGGTGELFF. In DNA form, the CDR3 reads TGCGCCAGCAGCCGAGACGGGGGCACCGGGGAGCTGTTTTTT. Combining the CDR3 with reference TRBV5-1 and TRBJ2-2 gives the whole variable domain KAGVTQTPRYLIKTRGQQVTLSCSPISGHRSVSWYQQTPGQGLQFLFEYFSETQRNKGNFPGRFSGRQFSNSRSEMNVSTLELGDSALYLCASSRDGGTGELFFGEGSRLTVL.